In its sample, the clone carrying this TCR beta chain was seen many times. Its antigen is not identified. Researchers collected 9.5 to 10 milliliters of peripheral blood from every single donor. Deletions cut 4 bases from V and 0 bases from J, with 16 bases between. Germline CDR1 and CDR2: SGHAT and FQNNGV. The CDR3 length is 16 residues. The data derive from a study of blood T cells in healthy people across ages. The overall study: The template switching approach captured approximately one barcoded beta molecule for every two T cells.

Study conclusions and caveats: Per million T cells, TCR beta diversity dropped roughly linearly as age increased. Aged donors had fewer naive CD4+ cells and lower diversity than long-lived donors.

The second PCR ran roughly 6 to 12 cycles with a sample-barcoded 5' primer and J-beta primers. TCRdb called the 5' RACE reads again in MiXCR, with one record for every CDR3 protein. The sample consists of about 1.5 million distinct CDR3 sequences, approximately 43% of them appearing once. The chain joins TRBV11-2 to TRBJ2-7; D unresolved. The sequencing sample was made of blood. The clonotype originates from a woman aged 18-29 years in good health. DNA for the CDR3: TGTGCCAGCAGCTCCGGACGGCTCGCCAGCTCCTACGAGCAGTACTTC. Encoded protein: CASSSGRLASSYEQYF.